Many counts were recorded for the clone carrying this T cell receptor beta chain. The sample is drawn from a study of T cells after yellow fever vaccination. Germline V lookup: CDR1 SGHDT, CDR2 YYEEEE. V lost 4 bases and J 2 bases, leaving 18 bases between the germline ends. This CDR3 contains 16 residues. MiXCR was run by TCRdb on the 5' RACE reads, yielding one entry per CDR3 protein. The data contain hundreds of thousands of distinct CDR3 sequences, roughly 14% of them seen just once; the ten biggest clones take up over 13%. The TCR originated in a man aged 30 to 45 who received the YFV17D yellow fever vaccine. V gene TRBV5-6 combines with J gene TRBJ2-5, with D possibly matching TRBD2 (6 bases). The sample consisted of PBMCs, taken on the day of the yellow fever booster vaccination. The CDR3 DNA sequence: TGTGCCAGCAGCGCCTACAGGAGGGGAGGTCAAGAGACCCAGTACTTC. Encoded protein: CASSAYRRGGQETQYF.